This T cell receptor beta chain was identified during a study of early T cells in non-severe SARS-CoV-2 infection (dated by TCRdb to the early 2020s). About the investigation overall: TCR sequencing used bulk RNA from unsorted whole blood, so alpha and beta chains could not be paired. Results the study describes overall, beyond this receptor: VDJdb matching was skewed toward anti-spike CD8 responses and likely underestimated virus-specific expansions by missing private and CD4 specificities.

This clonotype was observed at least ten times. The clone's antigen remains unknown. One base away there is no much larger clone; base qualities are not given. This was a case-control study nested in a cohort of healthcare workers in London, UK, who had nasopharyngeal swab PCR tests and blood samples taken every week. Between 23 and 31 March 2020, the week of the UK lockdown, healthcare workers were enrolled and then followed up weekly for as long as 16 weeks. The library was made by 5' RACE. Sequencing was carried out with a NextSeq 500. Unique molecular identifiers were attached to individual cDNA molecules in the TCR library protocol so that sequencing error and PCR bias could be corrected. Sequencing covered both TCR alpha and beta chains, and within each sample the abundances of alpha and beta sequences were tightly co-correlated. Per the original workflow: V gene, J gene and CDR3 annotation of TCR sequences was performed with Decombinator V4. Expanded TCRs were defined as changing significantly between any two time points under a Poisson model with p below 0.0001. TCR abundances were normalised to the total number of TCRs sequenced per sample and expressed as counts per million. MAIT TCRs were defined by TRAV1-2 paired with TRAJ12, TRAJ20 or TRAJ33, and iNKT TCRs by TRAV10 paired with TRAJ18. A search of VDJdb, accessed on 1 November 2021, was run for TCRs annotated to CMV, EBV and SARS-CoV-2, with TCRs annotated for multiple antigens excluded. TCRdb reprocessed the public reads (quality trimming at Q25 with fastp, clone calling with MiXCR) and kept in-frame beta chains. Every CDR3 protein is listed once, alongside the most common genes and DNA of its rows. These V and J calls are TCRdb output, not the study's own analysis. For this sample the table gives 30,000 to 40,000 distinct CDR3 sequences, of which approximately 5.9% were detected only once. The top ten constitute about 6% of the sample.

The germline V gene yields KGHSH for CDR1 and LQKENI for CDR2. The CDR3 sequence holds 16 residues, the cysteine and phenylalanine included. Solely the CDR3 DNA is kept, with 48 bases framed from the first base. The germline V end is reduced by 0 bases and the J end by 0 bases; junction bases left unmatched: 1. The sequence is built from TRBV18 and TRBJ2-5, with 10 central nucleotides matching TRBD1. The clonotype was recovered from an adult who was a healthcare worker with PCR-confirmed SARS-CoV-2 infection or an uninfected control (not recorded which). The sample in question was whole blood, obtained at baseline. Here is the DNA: TGTGCCAGCTCACCACCGGGACAGGGGTACCAAGAGACCCAGTACTTC. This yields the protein CASSPPGQGYQETQYF.